These 30 T cell receptor beta chains were all obtained from the same sample, sequenced in a study of tumor-infiltrating lymphocytes in primary liver carcinoma. Extraction also yielded germline DNA, while blood RNA was obtained from unsorted whole blood. From 500 ng of total RNA, TCR beta-specific cDNA was reverse-transcribed using a constant-region primer. ARM-PCR, slightly modified, supplied the TCR beta libraries through three nested multiplex PCR rounds. TRBV1-TRBV30 forward primers paired with a C-beta reverse primer drove the first two PCR rounds, about 9 cycles each. TCRdb itself ran the multiplex PCR reads through MiXCR, one entry per CDR3 protein. The table shows around 210,000 distinct CDR3 sequences, with around three fifths occurring only once. The sample was peripheral blood. The source of these receptors is a woman in her sixties with primary liver carcinoma and hepatitis B virus infection.

A remark on this clonotype: Germline and junction disagree at one end, which may indicate a read error. The V call is TRBV4-1, the J call TRBJ2-2; D gene uncertain. Germline CDR1 and CDR2: MGHRA and YSYEKL. CDR3 size: 15 residues. CDR3 DNA: TGCGTCAGCAGCCAAGGTGTGGCAAGCTACGGGGAGCTGTTTTTT. This sequence encodes CVSSQGVASYGELFF.

This clonotype has only a few counts. Just one base apart from a much larger clone, this may be a read error. The chain employs TRBV12-3 or TRBV12-4 and TRBJ1-1; D not certain. There are 12 residues in the CDR3. CDR3 sequence reads: CVSSNPNTEAFF. DNA for the CDR3: TGTGTCAGCAGCAATCCTAACACTGAAGCTTTCTTT.

As to this clonotype: At one end, the junction sequence differs from germline, possibly due to a read error. This chain joins TRBV12-3 or TRBV12-4 and TRBJ2-5, with 7 bases that match TRBD2. The CDR3 runs 14 residues. The CDR3 region is CSSSLPGLQEAQYF. In DNA, the CDR3 is TGTTCCAGCAGCTTACCGGGACTACAAGAGGCCCAGTACTTC.

On this clonotype: A much larger clonotype is one base distant, so this may be a read error. The chain couples TRBV5-5 to TRBJ2-1; D gene unclear. The CDR3 covers 15 residues. CDR1 SGHKS and CDR2 YYEKEE come from the germline V gene (reference sequence). Trimming took off 9 bases at V and 0 bases at J, with 16 bases between the two ends. For the CDR3, the DNA is TGTGCCATCAGTCTGCTGTCCGGCTCCTACAATGAGCAGTTCTTC. It codes for CAISLLSGSYNEQFF.

Concerning this clonotype: A read error is possible here, since a much larger clone lies one base away. The chain has TRBV10-3 and TRBJ1-1; D not resolved. Germline values: CDR1 ENHRY, CDR2 SYGVKD. The V and J ends lost 6 bases and 6 bases respectively, with 14 bases between them. The CDR3 is 13 residues long. The DNA for the CDR3 is TGTGCCATCAGAACTGACGGTAACGCTGAAGCTTTCTTT. Translation: CAIRTDGNAEAFF.

The rearrangement joins TRBV6-1 to TRBJ2-2; tentatively, D is TRBD1 (6 bases). V gave up 8 bases and J gave up 2 bases, with 9 bases separating them. The germline CDR1 and CDR2 sequences are MNHNS and SASEGT. CDR3 size: 13 residues. The CDR3 reads CASRQANTGELFF. The DNA of the CDR3 is TGTGCCAGCCGACAGGCAAACACCGGGGAGCTGTTTTTT.

Note on this clonotype: The junction departs from germline at one end; a sequencing error may be responsible. The rearrangement links TRBV5-4 to TRBJ2-7; D remains unclear. Germline lookup yields CDR1 SGHNT and CDR2 YYREEE (reference sequence). The CDR3 is 16 residues long. CDR3 sequence reads: CASSLGVGERTYEQYF. Written as DNA, the CDR3 is TGTGCCAGCAGCTTGGGAGTTGGGGAAAGGACCTACGAGCAATACTTC.

Remarks on this clonotype: This CDR3 is missing its conserved last phenylalanine or tryptophan, likely due to a read error. V is TRBV29-1 and J is TRBJ2-7; D unresolved. V lost 8 bases and J lost 1, with 18 bases in between. Germline CDR1 SQVTM, CDR2 ANQGSEA. CDR3 length equals 14 residues. Here the CDR3 reads CSPPYGSSSYEQYL. The CDR3 DNA is TGCAGCCCCCCCTACGGCTCGAGTTCCTACGAGCAGTACCTC.

Remarks on this clonotype: The junction departs from germline at one end; a sequencing error may be responsible. The CDR3 DNA is TGTGCCAGCAGTACTCAGGGACGGCAGATCACTGAAGCTATCTTT. Translated: CASSTQGRQITEAIF. This chain links TRBV6-5 with TRBJ1-1; maybe TRBD1 (5 bases). Germline CDR1 is MNHEY and CDR2 is SVGAGI. The CDR3 extends over 15 amino acids.

This clonotype was observed a single time. This clone may be a read error of a much larger clone one base away. V usage is TRBV19 and J usage is TRBJ2-1, with D maybe TRBD2 (6 bases). CDR1 LNHDA and CDR2 SQIVND come from the germline V gene (reference sequence). CDR3 length: 12 amino acids. CDR3 sequence reads: CASSFLADEQLF. The CDR3 DNA is TGTGCCAGTAGTTTCTTAGCGGATGAGCAGCTCTTC.

The V and J genes are TRBV5-1 and TRBJ1-1, with 9 bases lining up with TRBD1. Per germline, CDR1 SGHRS and CDR2 YFSETQ. The CDR3 loop spans 15 amino acids. The V gene end was trimmed by 4 bases and the J gene end by 4 bases; junction bases not matched to a gene: 8. CDR3: CASSGRDRAGTEAFF. CDR3 in DNA: TGCGCCAGCAGCGGACGGGACAGGGCAGGCACTGAAGCTTTCTTT. The full variable domain, with the rest looked up from reference TRBV5-1 and TRBJ1-1, is KAGVTQTPRYLIKTRGQQVTLSCSPISGHRSVSWYQQTPGQGLQFLFEYFSETQRNKGNFPGRFSGRQFSNSRSEMNVSTLELGDSALYLCASSGRDRAGTEAFFGQGTRLTVV.

As regards this clonotype: Because it lacks the conserved phenylalanine or tryptophan at the end, this CDR3 is likely a read error. Because the CDR3's place on the DNA is in doubt, the DNA is left out and the CDR3 is given as listed by TCRdb. The rearrangement joins TRBV11-2 to TRBJ2-5. Germline CDR1 and CDR2: SGHAT and FQNNGV. The CDR3 contains 14 residues when both ends are counted. This CDR3 reads CASSFVVARETQYV.

This clonotype was seen once. The chain links TRBV5-4 to TRBJ2-1; perhaps TRBD1 as D (5 bases). This CDR3 is built from 15 residues. Germline CDR1 and CDR2: SGHNT and YYREEE (reference sequence). V dropped 4 bases and J dropped 7 bases, with 18 bases sitting between them. The DNA of the CDR3 is TGTGCCAGCAGCCAACAGGCTTCGGAGAGGAATGAGCAGTTCTTC. Amino acids: CASSQQASERNEQFF.

To note about this clonotype: The conserved phenylalanine or tryptophan is not found at the CDR3 terminus, so this likely reflects a read error. The DNA is left out, because the CDR3 cannot be placed on it with certainty; the CDR3 is given as TCRdb lists it. The rearrangement links TRBV29-1 to TRBJ2-1; the table's D gene call, TRBD1, was not cross checked with the DNA. The CDR3 length is 13 residues, termini included. The germline CDR1 and CDR2 sequences are SQVTM and ANQGSEA. The CDR3 is CSVEQGYVGEQLL.

Concerning this clonotype: This could be a read error, since a much larger clone is one nucleotide away. The chain couples TRBV28 to TRBJ1-1, with D possibly being TRBD1 (6 bases). This CDR3 contains 17 residues. V lost 6 bases to trimming and J lost 4 bases, with 24 bases between them. Germline lookup yields CDR1 MDHEN and CDR2 SYDVKM. CDR3 coding DNA: TGTGCCAGCAGAACCGGGACACGACGAAAATTAGTCACTGAAGCTTTCTTT. Its translation: CASRTGTRRKLVTEAFF.

For this clonotype: Given a much more abundant clone one base away, this may be a read error. The chain employs TRBV6-5 and TRBJ2-3; no clear D gene. CDR3 length: 16 residues. Deletions cut 6 bases from V and 3 bases from J, with 19 bases between. Per germline, CDR1 MNHEY and CDR2 SVGAGI. The DNA for the CDR3 is TGTGCCAGCAGCCCCGTAGCAGTGGCAGCTACAGATACGCAGTATTTT. Encoded protein: CASSPVAVAATDTQYF.

The chain has TRBV11-2 and TRBJ2-1; 9 nucleotides line up with TRBD2. Germline CDR1 is SGHAT and CDR2 is FQNNGV. This CDR3 contains 14 residues. The junction had 8 bases not matched to a gene; V was cut back by 2 bases and J by 12 bases. The chain's CDR3 is CASSLTGGRAGQFF. DNA of the CDR3: TGTGCCAGCAGCTTAACAGGCGGGAGGGCCGGGCAGTTCTTC.

This clonotype was seen a single time. The junction departs from germline at one end; a sequencing error may be responsible. This chain joins TRBV13 and TRBJ1-1; D perhaps matches TRBD1 (5 bases). The CDR3 is 13 residues long. The germline CDR1 and CDR2 sequences are PRHDT and FYEKMQ (reference sequence). This CDR3 is CASSLGGGTETFF. CDR3 sequence (DNA): TGTGCCAGCAGCTTAGGGGGAGGGACTGAAACTTTCTTT.

V usage is TRBV28 and J usage is TRBJ1-2; possibly TRBD1 for D (6 bases). The germline gives CDR1 MDHEN, CDR2 SYDVKM. With 7 bases removed from V and 8 bases from J, the gap between germline ends came to 20 bases. The CDR3 length is 14 residues. The DNA of the CDR3 is TGTGCCAGCACTCGGGTCACAGGGAAGGGAGGCTACACCTTC. It translates to CASTRVTGKGGYTF.

This clonotype is large. V usage is TRBV6-2 or TRBV6-3 and J usage is TRBJ2-1; D is undetermined. CDR3 length: 13 residues. The germline V and J ends were trimmed by 6 bases and 5 bases, with 11 bases remaining between them. Germline V gene lookup returns CDR1 MNHEY and CDR2 SVGEGT. The chain's CDR3 is CASRVTANNEQFF. DNA for the CDR3: TGTGCCAGCAGGGTGACTGCAAACAATGAGCAGTTCTTC.

A remark on this clonotype: Just one base apart from a much larger clone, this may be a read error. Given the absence of the conserved phenylalanine or tryptophan at the CDR3 end, a read error is likely. The chain recombines TRBV4-2 with TRBJ2-7; TRBD2 matches 7 bases. This CDR3 has 15 amino acids. V lost 1 base to trimming and J lost 1 base; unmatched junction nucleotides: 4. In germline, CDR1 is LGHNA, CDR2 YNFKEQ. The CDR3 region is CASSQGSSGSYEQYL. In DNA form, the CDR3 reads TGTGCCAGCAGCCAAGGATCTAGCGGATCCTACGAGCAGTACTTA.

Notes on this clonotype: Possible read error: a much larger clone is one base away. The V call is TRBV29-1, the J call TRBJ2-2; D tentatively reads TRBD1 or TRBD2 (7 bases each). Germline CDR1 and CDR2: SQVTM and ANQGSEA. This CDR3 has 14 residues. The CDR3 loop is CSARGGKNTRELFF. The CDR3 bases are TGCAGCGCCAGGGGGGGGAAGAACACCAGGGAGCTGTTTTTT.

A remark on this clonotype: One junction end does not reproduce the germline sequence, and a read error may be involved. The chain carries TRBV28 and TRBJ1-2; D remains ambiguous. The CDR3 runs to 11 residues. Germline loops: CDR1 MDHEN, CDR2 SYDVKM. CDR3 sequence: CTSSLDYGYTF. In DNA, the CDR3 is TGTACCAGCAGTTTGGATTATGGCTACACCTTC.

The chain combines TRBV5-6 with TRBJ1-1; 8 bases line up with TRBD1. Trimming at V came to 1 base and at J to 5 bases, leaving 10 bases not matched to a gene. Germline CDR1 SGHDT, CDR2 YYEEEE. The CDR3 has 16 amino acids. The DNA of the CDR3 is TGTGCCAGCAGCTTGTTCCCCACAGGGGGTGGTACTGAAGCTTTCTTT. As protein: CASSLFPTGGGTEAFF.

The V and J genes are TRBV5-4 and TRBJ1-1, with 7 bases aligning to TRBD1. This CDR3 has 14 residues. Germline values: CDR1 SGHNT, CDR2 YYREEE (reference sequence). Trimming cost V 5 bases and J 4 bases; bases outside gene matches: 8. CDR3 residues: CASRSQGGATEAFF. As DNA, the CDR3 is TGTGCCAGCAGATCGCAGGGGGGGGCCACTGAAGCTTTCTTT.

Comment on this clonotype: The junction departs from the called germline gene at one end, perhaps through a read error. V usage is TRBV6-1 and J usage is TRBJ2-2; D possibly corresponds to TRBD2 (5 bases). This CDR3 contains 15 residues. The V gene's germline CDR1 is MNHNS and CDR2 SASEGT. CDR3 sequence: CASTPGGSTTVELFF. CDR3 DNA sequence: TGTGCCAGCACCCCGGGTGGCTCGACTACCGTGGAGCTGTTTTTT.

The chain has TRBV6-6 and TRBJ2-1; TRBD1 or TRBD2 may be the D gene (5 bases each). The ends were cut back, 5 bases at V and 15 bases at J, with 35 bases in the middle. Germline CDR1 MNHNY, CDR2 SVGAGI (reference sequence). The CDR3 sequence is 18 residues long. CDR3 DNA sequence: TGTGCCAGCAGTGAAAGGGGAAGGGAGATTTTTGGCTTCAATGGGCGGTTCTTC. Protein sequence: CASSERGREIFGFNGRFF.

Only one count was recorded for this clonotype. A much bigger clone sits one base away, suggesting this may be a read error. The chain has TRBV6-6 and TRBJ1-1; no firm D call. CDR1 and CDR2 from the germline V gene are MNHNY and SVGAGI (reference sequence). This CDR3 spans 12 amino acids. CDR3 nucleotides: TGTGTCAGCAGCTTGGGGTTAACTGAAGCTTTCTTT. Amino acid sequence: CVSSLGLTEAFF.

On this clonotype: The junction does not match germline at one end; this may be a read error. The chain couples TRBV11-2 to TRBJ2-1, with 7 bases matching TRBD2. This CDR3 has 18 residues. The germline CDR1 and CDR2 sequences are SGHAT and FQNNGV. This CDR3 is CARSLKPSGYSSYNEQFF. The DNA of the CDR3 is TGTGCCAGGAGCTTAAAGCCTAGCGGTTACAGCTCCTACAATGAGCAGTTCTTC.

On this clonotype: Being one base from a much bigger clone, this may be a read error. V gene TRBV6-2 or TRBV6-3 combines with J gene TRBJ2-2, with D perhaps TRBD1 (5 bases). The V and J ends lost 0 bases and 5 bases respectively, with 10 bases between them. The CDR3 runs to 15 residues. CDR1 is MNHEY and CDR2 is SVGEGT in the germline V gene. For the CDR3, the DNA is TGTGCCAGCAGTTACTCAGGGGTAGCTACCGGGGAGCTGTTTTTT. This gives the protein CASSYSGVATGELFF.